Ten or more counts support the clone carrying this T cell receptor beta chain. Antigen unknown. This CDR3 comprises 13 residues. The germline V gene has CDR1 DFQATT and CDR2 SNEGSKA (reference sequence). Trimming took 0 bases from V and 4 from J; bases not matched to a gene: 3. Amplification targeted TCR beta CDR3 regions from RNA transcripts. Initially, a first-round RT-PCR of the TCR CDR3 employed the HTBI primer set. TCRdb fed the multiplex PCR reads into MiXCR, producing one record per CDR3 protein. The table lists 500,000 to 650,000 distinct CDR3 sequences, 40% to 50% of them singletons, with approximately 44% in the top ten. The data derive from a study of T cells in Graves' hyperthyroidism and ophthalmopathy. General study findings and limits: In blood, most of the thyroid clonotypes expanded above 0.001 were also present.

Researchers barred patients who had uncontrolled infection, other autoimmune disease, pregnancy or lactation. V and J are TRBV20-1 and TRBJ2-7; 7 bases line up with TRBD2. Sequencing input: peripheral blood or thyroid tissue (not recorded which). The source of this sequence is an adult woman with Graves' disease, either hyperthyroidism or ophthalmopathy (not recorded which). The DNA for the CDR3 is TGCAGTGCTAGAGATCTTAGCGGGTACGAGCAGTACTTC. This sequence encodes CSARDLSGYEQYF.